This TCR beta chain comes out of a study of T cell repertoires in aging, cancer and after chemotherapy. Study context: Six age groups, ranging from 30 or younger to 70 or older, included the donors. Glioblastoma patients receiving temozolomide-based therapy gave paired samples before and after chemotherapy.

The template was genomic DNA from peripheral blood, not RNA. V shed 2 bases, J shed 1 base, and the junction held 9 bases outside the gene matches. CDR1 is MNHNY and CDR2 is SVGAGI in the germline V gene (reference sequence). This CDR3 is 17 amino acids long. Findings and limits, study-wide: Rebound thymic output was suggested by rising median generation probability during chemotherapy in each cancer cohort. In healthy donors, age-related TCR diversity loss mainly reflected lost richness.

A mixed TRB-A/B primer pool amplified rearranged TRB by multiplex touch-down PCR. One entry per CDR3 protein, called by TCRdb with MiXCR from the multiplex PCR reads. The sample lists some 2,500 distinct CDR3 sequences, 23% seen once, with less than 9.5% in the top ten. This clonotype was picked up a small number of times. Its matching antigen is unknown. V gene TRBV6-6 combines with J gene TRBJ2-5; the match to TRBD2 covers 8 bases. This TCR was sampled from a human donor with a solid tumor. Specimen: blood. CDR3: CASSYIPGLALQETQYF. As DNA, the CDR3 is TGTGCCAGCAGTTACATCCCCGGACTAGCACTCCAAGAGACCCAGTACTTC.